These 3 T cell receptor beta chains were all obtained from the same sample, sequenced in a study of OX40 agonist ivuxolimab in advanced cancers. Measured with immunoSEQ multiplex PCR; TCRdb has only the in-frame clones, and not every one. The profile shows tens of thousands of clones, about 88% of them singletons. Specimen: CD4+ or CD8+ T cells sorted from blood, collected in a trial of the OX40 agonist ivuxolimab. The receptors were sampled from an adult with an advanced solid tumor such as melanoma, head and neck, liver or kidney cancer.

CDR3 nucleotide sequence: TGTGCCAGCAGCCCAGAGGTTGGGAGTTATACAGATACGCAGTATTTT. Amino acids: CASSPEVGSYTDTQYF. The J gene is TRBJ2-3, the V gene TRBV4-2; the D gene is possibly TRBD2 (5 bases). Germline lookup yields CDR1 LGHNA and CDR2 YNFKEQ. CDR3 length: 16 residues. The V and J ends lost 4 bases and 3 bases respectively, with 17 bases between them.

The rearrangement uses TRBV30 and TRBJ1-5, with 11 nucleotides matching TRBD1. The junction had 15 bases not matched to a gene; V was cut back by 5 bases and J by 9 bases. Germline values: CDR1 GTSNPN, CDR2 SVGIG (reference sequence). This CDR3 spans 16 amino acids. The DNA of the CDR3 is TGTGCCTGGTCCCCCGTGGGACAGGGGGAAAGGGCGCCCCAGCATTTT. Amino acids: CAWSPVGQGERAPQHF. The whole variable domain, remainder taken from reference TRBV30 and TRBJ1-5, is SQTIHQWPATLVQPVGSPLSLECTVEGTSNPNLYWYRQAAGRGLQLLFYSVGIGQISSEVPQNLSASRPQDRQFILSSKKLLLSDSGFYLCAWSPVGQGERAPQHFGDGTRLSIL.

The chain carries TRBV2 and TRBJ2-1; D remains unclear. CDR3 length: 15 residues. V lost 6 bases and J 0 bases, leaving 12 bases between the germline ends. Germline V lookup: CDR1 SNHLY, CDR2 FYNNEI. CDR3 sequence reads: CASRTERVSYNEQFF. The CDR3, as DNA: TGTGCCAGCAGAACAGAACGGGTCTCCTACAATGAGCAGTTCTTC.